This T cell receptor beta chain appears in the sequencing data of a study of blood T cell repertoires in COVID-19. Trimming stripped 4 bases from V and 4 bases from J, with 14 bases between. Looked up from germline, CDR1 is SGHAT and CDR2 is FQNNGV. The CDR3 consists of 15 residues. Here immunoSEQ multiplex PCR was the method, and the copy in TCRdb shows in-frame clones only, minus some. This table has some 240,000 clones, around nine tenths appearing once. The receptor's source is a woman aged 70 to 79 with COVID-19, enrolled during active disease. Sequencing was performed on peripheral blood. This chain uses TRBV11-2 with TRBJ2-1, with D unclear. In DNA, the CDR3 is TGTGCCAGCAGCTCCGACTCCCCTTCATACAATGAGCAGTTCTTC. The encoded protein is CASSSDSPSYNEQFF.